One and the same sample provided the 5 T cell receptor beta chains below, sequenced in a study of blood T cell repertoires in COVID-19. Repertoires were generated with immunoSEQ multiplex PCR, while TCRdb's copy carries only in-frame clones and drops some. The sample holds about 170,000 clones; about 87% are singletons and the top ten take just over 2.5%. Sequenced material: peripheral blood. Every receptor here comes from a woman older than 75 with COVID-19, enrolled during active disease.

This clone showed up just a few times. The chain recombines TRBV5-4 with TRBJ2-2; a possible D gene is TRBD1 (7 bases). The CDR3 has 16 amino acids. V was clipped by 2 bases and J by 5 bases, with 16 bases between them. CDR1 and CDR2 from the germline V gene are SGHNT and YYREEE (reference sequence). CDR3 protein: CASSFLNQGGTGELFF. DNA of the CDR3: TGTGCCAGCAGCTTTCTGAACCAGGGGGGTACCGGGGAGCTGTTTTTT.

This clone was seen once. The chain uses TRBV5-1 and TRBJ2-5; 9 bases align to TRBD1. The CDR3 runs to 16 residues. Germline lookup yields CDR1 SGHRS and CDR2 YFSETQ. V gave up 3 bases and J gave up 5 bases; unmatched junction bases: 11. CDR3 loop: CASSSTPGTGLETQYF. The DNA for the CDR3 is TGCGCCAGCAGCTCGACCCCCGGGACAGGGTTGGAGACCCAGTACTTC. Looking up the rest from reference TRBV5-1 and TRBJ2-5 gives the full variable domain: KAGVTQTPRYLIKTRGQQVTLSCSPISGHRSVSWYQQTPGQGLQFLFEYFSETQRNKGNFPGRFSGRQFSNSRSEMNVSTLELGDSALYLCASSSTPGTGLETQYFGPGTRLLVL.

This chain joins TRBV7-2 and TRBJ2-3; TRBD2 matches 15 bases. V lost 1 base, J lost 7 bases, and 9 bases stayed unmatched. The V gene's germline CDR1 is SGHTA and CDR2 FQGNSA. The CDR3 has 18 residues. The CDR3 spells CASSLVPGLAGGPNTQYF. The DNA for the CDR3 is TGTGCCAGCAGCTTAGTCCCTGGACTAGCGGGAGGGCCAAATACGCAGTATTTT. The whole variable domain, filled in from reference TRBV7-2 and TRBJ2-3, reads GAGVSQSPSNKVTEKGKDVELRCDPISGHTALYWYRQSLGQGLEFLIYFQGNSAPDKSGLPSDRFSAERTGGSVSTLTIQRTQQEDSAVYLCASSLVPGLAGGPNTQYFGPGTRLTVL.

This sequence joins TRBV6-5 and TRBJ2-1; 10 bases line up with TRBD1. The ends lost 6 bases at V and 8 bases at J; junction bases unmatched: 4. This CDR3 has 13 amino acids. Germline V lookup: CDR1 MNHEY, CDR2 SVGAGI. The CDR3: CASSRDRGHEQFF. CDR3 coding DNA: TGTGCCAGCAGCAGGGACAGGGGCCATGAGCAGTTCTTC.

V usage is TRBV27 and J usage is TRBJ2-7; D not certain. The CDR3 length is 15 residues. Germline values: CDR1 MNHEY, CDR2 SMNVEV (reference sequence). Trimming took off 2 bases at V and 2 bases at J, with 13 bases between the two ends. CDR3 nucleotide sequence: TGTGCCAGCAGTTTAGGCGGTTTAGTTCCCTACGAGCAGTACTTC. Residues: CASSLGGLVPYEQYF.